This TCR beta chain comes out of a study of radiotherapy plus CTLA-4 blockade in lung cancer. Points from the study as a whole: Tumor-origin TCR clones grew in blood after radiotherapy plus ipilimumab.

In the case of this clone: Its antigen is undetermined.

Germline lookup yields CDR1 SNHLY and CDR2 FYNNEI. The CDR3 is made up of 15 amino acids. Trimming removed 0 bases at V and 10 bases at J, with 13 bases between. Enrolled patients, whose metastatic non-small-cell lung cancer was chemo-refractory, received focal radiation plus CTLA-4 blockade with ipilimumab. Measured with immunoSEQ multiplex PCR; TCRdb has only the in-frame clones, and not every one. There are more than 50,000 clones in the sample; around 76% occur only once, and around 3% lies in the top ten. The clonotype comes from a human donor with non-small cell lung cancer who had a complete response to radiotherapy plus ipilimumab. The material sequenced was peripheral blood, taken from a patient treated with radiotherapy plus ipilimumab. The chain uses TRBV2 and TRBJ1-6; tentative D call: TRBD1 (5 bases). The CDR3, as DNA: TGTGCCAGCAGTGAAGCGCTTGGGGGGGGGTCACCCCTCCACTTT. This translates into CASSEALGGGSPLHF.